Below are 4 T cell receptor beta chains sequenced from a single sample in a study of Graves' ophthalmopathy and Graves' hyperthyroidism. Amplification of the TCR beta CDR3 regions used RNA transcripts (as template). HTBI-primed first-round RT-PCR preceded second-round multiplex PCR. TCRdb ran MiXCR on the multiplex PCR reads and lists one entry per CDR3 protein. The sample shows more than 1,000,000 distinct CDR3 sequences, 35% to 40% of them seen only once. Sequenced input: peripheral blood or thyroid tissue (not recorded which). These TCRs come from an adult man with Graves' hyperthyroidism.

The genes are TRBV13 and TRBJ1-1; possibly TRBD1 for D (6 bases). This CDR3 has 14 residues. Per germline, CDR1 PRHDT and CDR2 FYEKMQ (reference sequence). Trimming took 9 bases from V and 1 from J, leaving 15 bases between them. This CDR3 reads CASSITGRNTEAFF. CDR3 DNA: TGTGCCAGTAGTATAACAGGGAGGAACACTGAAGCTTTCTTT.

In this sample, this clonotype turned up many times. The CDR3 DNA sequence: TGTGCCACCAGCGATCAGGGACCCGAGCAGTACTTC. Translating it yields CATSDQGPEQYF. The rearrangement links TRBV24-1 to TRBJ2-7, with D perhaps given as TRBD1 or TRBD2 (5 bases each). V was shortened by 7 bases and J by 6 bases, with 12 bases between the two germline ends. CDR3 length equals 12 residues. The germline CDR1 and CDR2 sequences are KGHDR and SFDVKD.

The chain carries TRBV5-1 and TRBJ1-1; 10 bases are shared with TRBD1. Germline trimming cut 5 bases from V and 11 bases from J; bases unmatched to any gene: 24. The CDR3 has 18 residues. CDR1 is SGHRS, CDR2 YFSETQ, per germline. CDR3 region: CASRPAGGTGVKGLLAFF. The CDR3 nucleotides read TGCGCCAGCAGACCCGCCGGGGGGACAGGGGTCAAAGGCCTGTTGGCTTTCTTT.

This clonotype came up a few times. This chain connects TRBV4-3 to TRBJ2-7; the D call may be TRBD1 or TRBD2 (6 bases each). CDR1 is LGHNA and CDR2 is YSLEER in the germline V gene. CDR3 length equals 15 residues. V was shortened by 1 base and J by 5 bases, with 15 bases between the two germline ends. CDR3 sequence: CASSQGRTAGHEQYF. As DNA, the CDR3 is TGCGCCAGCAGCCAAGGTAGGACAGCGGGCCACGAGCAGTACTTC.